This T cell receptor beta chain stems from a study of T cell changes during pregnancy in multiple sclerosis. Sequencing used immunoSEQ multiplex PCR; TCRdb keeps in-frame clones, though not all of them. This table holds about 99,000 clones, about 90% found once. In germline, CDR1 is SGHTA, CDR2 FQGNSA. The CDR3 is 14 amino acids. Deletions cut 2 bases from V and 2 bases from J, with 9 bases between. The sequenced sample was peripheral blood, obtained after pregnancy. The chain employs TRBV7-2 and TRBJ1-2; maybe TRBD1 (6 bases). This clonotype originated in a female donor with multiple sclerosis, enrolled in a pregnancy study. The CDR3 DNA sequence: TGTGCCAGCAGCTTACAGGGGCGGAACTATGGCTACACCTTC. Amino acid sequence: CASSLQGRNYGYTF. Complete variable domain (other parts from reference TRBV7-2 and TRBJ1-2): GAGVSQSPSNKVTEKGKDVELRCDPISGHTALYWYRQSLGQGLEFLIYFQGNSAPDKSGLPSDRFSAERTGGSVSTLTIQRTQQEDSAVYLCASSLQGRNYGYTFGSGTRLTVV.